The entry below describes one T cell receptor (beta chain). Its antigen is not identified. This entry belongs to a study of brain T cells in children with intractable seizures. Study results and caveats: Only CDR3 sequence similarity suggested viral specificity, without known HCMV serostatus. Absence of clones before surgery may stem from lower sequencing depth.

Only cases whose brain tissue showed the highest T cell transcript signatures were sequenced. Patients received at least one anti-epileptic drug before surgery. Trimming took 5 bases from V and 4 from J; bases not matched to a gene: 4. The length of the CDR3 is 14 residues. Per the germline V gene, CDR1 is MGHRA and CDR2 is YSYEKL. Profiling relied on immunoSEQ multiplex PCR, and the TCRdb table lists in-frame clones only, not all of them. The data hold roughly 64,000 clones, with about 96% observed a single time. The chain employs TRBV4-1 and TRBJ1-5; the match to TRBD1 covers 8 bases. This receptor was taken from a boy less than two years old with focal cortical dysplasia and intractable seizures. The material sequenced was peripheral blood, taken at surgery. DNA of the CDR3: TGCGCCAGCAGCTACAGGGGGAGGAATCAGCCCCAGCATTTT. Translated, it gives CASSYRGRNQPQHF.